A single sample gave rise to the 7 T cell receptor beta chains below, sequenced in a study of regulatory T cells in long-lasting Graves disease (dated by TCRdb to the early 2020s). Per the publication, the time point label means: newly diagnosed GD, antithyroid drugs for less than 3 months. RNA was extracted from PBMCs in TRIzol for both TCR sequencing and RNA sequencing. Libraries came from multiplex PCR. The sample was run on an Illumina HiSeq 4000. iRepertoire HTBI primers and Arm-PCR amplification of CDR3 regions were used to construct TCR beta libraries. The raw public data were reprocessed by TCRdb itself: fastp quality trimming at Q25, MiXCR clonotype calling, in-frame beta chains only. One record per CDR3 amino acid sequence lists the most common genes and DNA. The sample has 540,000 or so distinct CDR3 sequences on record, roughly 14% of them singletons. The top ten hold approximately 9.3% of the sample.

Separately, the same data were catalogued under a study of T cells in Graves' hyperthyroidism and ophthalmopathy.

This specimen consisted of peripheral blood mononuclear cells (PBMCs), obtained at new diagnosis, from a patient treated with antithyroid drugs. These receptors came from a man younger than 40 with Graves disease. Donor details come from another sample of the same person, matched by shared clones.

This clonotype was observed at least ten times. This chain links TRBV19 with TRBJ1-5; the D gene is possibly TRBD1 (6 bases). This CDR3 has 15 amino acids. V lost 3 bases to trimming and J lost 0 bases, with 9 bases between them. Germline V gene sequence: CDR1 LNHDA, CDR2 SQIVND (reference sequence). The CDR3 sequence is CASSMGRGSNQPQHF. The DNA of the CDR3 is TGTGCCAGTAGTATGGGCAGGGGTAGCAATCAGCCCCAGCATTTT.

The CDR3 here is CSVDRGEIQGNYGYTF. The CDR3 DNA sequence: TGCAGCGTTGATAGGGGGGAAATACAGGGAAACTATGGCTACACCTTC. The rearrangement links TRBV29-1 to TRBJ1-2; D is possibly TRBD1 (6 bases). The CDR3 runs to 16 residues. Germline CDR1 reads SQVTM; CDR2 reads ANQGSEA. V shed 3 bases and J shed 2 bases, with 19 bases lying between them.

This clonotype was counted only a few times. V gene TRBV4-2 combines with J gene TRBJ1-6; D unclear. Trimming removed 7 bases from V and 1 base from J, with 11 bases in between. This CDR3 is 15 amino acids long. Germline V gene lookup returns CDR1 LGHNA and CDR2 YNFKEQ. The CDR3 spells CASKHSASYNSPLHF. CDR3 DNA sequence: TGTGCCAGCAAGCACTCGGCGTCCTATAATTCACCCCTCCACTTT.

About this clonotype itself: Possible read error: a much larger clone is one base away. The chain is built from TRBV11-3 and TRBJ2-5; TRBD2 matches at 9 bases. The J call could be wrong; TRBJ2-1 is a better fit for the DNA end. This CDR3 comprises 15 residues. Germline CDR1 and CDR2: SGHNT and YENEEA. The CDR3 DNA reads TGTACCAGCAGCTTCAGGATAGCGGGAGAGTCTGAGCAGTTCTTC. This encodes CTSSFRIAGESEQFF.

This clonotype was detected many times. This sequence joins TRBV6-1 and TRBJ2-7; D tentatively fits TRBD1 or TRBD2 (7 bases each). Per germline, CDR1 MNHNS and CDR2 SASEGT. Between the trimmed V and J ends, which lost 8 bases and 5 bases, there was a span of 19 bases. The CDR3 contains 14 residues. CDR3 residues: CASGRGGHFNEQYF. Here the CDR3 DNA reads TGTGCCAGCGGCAGGGGGGGACATTTCAACGAGCAGTACTTC.

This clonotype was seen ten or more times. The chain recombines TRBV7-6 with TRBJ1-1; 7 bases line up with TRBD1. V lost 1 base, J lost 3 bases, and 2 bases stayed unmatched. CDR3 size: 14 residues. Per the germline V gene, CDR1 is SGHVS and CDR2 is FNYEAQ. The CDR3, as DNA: TGTGCCAGCAGCTTAGGACAGGGTTACACTGAAGCTTTCTTT. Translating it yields CASSLGQGYTEAFF.

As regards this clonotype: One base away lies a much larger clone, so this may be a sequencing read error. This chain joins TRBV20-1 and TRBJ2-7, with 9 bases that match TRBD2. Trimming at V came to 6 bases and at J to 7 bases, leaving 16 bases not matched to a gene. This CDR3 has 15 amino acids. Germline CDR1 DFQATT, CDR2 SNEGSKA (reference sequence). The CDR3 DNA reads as TGCAGTGCCTCCAGAGCGGGAGGATCCTACAATGAGCAGTACTTC. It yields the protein CSASRAGGSYNEQYF.